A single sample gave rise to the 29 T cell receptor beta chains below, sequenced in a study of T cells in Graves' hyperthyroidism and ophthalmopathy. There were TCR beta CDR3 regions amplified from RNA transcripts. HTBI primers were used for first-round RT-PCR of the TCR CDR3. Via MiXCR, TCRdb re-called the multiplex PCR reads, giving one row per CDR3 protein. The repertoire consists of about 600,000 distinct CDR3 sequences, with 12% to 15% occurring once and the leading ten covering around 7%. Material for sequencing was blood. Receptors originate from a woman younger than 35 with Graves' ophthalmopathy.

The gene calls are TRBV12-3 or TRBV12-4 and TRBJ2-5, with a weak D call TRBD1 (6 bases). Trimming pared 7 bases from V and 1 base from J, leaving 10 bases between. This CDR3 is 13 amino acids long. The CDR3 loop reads CASNRGIQETQYF. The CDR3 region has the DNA TGTGCCAGCAATAGGGGGATCCAAGAGACCCAGTACTTC.

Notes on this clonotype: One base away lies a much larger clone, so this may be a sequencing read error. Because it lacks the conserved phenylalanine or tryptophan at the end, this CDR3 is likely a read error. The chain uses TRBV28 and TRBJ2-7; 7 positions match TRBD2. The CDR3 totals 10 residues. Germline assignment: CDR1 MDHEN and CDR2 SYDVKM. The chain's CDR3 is CDGGRGEQYL. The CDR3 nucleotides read TGTGATGGCGGGAGAGGAGAGCAGTACCTC.

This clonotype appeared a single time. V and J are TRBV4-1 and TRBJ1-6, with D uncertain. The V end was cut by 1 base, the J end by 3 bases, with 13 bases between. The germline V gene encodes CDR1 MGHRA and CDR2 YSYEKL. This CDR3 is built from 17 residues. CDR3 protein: CASSQALRINYNSPLHF. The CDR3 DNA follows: TGCGCCAGCAGCCAAGCCCTCCGGATTAACTATAATTCACCCCTCCACTTT.

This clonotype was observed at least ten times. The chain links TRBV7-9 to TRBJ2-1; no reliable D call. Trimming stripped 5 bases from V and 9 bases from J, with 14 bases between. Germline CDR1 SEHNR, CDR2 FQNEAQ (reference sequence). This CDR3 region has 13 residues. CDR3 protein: CASSLGLVREQFF. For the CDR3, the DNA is TGTGCCAGCAGCCTGGGCCTGGTGCGTGAGCAGTTCTTC.

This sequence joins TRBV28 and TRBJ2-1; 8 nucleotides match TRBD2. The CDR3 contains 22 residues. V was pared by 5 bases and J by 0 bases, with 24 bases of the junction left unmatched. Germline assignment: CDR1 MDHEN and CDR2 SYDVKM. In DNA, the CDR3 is TGTGCCAGCAGTCCCCCCGGGAAGGACCTAGTCTGGCGGGAGGACTCCTACAATGAGCAGTTCTTC. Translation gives CASSPPGKDLVWREDSYNEQFF.

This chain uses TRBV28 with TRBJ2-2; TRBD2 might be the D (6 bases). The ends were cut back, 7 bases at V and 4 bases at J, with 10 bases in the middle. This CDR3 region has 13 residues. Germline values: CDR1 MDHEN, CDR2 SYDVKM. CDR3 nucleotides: TGTGCCAGCACCGGGAGCGGCACCGGGGAGCTGTTTTTT. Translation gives CASTGSGTGELFF.

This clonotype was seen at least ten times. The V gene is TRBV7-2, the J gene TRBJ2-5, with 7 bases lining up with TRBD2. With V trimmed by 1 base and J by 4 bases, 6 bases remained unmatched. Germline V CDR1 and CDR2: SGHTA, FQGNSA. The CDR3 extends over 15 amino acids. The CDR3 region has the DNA TGTGCCAGCAGCTTAGGTGGGAGGGCCGGAGAGACCCAGTACTTC. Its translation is CASSLGGRAGETQYF.

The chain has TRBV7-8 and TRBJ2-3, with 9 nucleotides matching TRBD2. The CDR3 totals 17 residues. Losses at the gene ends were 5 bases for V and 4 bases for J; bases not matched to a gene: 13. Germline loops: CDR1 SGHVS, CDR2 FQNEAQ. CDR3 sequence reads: CASSRGVAGASSDTQYF. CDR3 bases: TGTGCCAGCAGCCGAGGGGTAGCGGGAGCTAGCTCAGATACGCAGTATTTT.

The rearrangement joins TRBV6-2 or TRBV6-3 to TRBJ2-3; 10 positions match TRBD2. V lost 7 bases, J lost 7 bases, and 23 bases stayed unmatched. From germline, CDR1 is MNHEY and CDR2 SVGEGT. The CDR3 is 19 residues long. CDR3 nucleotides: TGTGCCAGCACTTCTGGGGCCCCATCGGAGCTAGCGGGAGCAAATACGCAGTATTTT. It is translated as CASTSGAPSELAGANTQYF.

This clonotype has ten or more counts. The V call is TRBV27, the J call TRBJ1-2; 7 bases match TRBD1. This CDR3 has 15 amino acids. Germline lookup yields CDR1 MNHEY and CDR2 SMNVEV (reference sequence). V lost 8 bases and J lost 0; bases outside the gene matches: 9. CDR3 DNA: TGTGCCAGCCACGATCCCAGGGGGGCTAACTATGGCTACACCTTC. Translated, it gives CASHDPRGANYGYTF.

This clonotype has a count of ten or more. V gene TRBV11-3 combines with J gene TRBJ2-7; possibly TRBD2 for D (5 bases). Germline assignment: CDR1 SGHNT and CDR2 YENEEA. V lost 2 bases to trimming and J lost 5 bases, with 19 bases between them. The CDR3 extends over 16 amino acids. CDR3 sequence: CASSLSKGPGMDEQYF. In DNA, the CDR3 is TGTGCCAGCAGCTTAAGTAAAGGGCCCGGGATGGACGAGCAGTACTTC.

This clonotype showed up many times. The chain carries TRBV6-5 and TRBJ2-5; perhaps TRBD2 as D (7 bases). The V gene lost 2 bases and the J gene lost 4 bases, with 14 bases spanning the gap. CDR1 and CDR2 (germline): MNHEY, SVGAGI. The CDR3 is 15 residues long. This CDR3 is CASSYTRGAGETQYF. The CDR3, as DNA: TGTGCCAGCAGTTACACCCGGGGGGCTGGAGAGACCCAGTACTTC.

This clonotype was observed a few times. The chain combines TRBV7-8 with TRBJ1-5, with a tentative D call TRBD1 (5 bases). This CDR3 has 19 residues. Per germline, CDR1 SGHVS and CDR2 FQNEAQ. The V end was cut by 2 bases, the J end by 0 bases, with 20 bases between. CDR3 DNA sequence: TGTGCCAGCAGCTTATTTAATCTGAGGGACCTGTATAGCAATCAGCCCCAGCATTTT. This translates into CASSLFNLRDLYSNQPQHF.

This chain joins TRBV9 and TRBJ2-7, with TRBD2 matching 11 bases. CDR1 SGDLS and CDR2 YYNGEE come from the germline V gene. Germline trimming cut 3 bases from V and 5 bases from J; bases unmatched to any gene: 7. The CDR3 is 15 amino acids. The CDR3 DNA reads TGTGCCAGCAGCGAATTAGCGGGAGGGCCGGACGAGCAGTACTTC. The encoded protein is CASSELAGGPDEQYF.

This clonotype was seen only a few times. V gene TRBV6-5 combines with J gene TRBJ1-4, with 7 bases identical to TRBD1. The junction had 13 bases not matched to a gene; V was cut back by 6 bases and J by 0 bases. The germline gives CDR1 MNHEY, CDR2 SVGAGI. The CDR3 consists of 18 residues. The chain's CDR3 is CASSLQGNWEATNEKLFF. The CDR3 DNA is TGTGCCAGCAGCTTACAGGGGAATTGGGAGGCAACTAATGAAAAACTGTTTTTT.

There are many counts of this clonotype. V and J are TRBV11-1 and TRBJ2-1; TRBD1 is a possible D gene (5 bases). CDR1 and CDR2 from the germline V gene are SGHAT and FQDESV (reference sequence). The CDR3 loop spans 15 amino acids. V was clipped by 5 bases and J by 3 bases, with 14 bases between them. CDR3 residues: CASSGRALGYNEQFF. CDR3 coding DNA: TGTGCCAGCAGCGGCAGGGCCCTCGGCTACAATGAGCAGTTCTTC.

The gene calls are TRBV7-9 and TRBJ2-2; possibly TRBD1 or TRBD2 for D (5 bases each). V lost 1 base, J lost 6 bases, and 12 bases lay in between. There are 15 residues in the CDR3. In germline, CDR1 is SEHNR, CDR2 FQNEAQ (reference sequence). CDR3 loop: CASSLGLLGAGELFF. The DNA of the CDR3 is TGTGCCAGCAGCTTAGGCCTACTGGGGGCCGGGGAGCTGTTTTTT.

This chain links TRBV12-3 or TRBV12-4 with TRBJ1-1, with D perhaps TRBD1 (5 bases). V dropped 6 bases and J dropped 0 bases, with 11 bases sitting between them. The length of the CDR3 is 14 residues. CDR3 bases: TGTGCCAGCAGGATAGGGGCCATGAACACTGAAGCTTTCTTT. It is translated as CASRIGAMNTEAFF.

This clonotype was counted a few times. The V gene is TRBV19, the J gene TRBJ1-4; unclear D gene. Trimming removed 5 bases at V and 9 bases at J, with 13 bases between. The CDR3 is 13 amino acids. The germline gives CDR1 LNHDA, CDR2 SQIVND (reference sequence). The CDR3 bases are TGTGCCAGTAGTTTACCCGGGCCGCAAAAACTGTTTTTT. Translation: CASSLPGPQKLFF. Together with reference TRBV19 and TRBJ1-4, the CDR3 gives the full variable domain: DGGITQSPKYLFRKEGQNVTLSCEQNLNHDAMYWYRQDPGQGLRLIYYSQIVNDFQKGDIAEGYSVSREKKESFPLTVTSAQKNPTAFYLCASSLPGPQKLFFGSGTQLSVL.

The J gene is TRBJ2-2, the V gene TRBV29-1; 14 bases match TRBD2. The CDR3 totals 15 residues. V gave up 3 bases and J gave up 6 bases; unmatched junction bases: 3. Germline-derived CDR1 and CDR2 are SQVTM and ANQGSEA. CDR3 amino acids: CSVEGTSGSSGELFF. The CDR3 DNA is TGCAGCGTTGAGGGGACTAGCGGGAGCTCCGGGGAGCTGTTTTTT.

CDR3 DNA sequence: TGTGCCAGCAGAACCGGGACTAACACAGATACGCAGTATTTT. Amino acid sequence: CASRTGTNTDTQYF. V usage is TRBV6-1 and J usage is TRBJ2-3; TRBD2 matches 7 bases. Germline CDR1 reads MNHNS; CDR2 reads SASEGT. Trimming took 6 bases from V and 2 from J; bases not matched to a gene: 5. The CDR3 spans 14 residues.

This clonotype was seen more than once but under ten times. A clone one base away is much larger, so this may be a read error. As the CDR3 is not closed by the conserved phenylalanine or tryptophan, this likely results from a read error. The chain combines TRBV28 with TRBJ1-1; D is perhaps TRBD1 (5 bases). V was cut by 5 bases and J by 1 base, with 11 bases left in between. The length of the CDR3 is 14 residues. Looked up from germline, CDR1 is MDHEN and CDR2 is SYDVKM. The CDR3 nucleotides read TGTGCCAGCAGTGCCGGGACTTGGAACACTGAAGCTTTCCTT. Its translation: CASSAGTWNTEAFL.

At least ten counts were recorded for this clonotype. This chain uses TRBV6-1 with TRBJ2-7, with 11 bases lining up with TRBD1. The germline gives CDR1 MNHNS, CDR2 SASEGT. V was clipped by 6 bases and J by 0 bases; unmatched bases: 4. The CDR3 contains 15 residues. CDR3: CASRSGTGGSYEQYF. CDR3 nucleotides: TGTGCCAGCAGATCCGGGACAGGGGGCTCCTACGAGCAGTACTTC.

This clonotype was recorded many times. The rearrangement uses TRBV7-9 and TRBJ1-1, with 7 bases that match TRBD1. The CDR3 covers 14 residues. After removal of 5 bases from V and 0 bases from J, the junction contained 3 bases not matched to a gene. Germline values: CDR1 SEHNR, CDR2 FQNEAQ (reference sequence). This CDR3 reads CASSPDRVNTEAFF. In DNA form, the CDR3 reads TGTGCCAGCAGCCCCGACAGGGTGAACACTGAAGCTTTCTTT. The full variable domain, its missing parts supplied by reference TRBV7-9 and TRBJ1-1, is DTGVSQNPRHKITKRGQNVTFRCDPISEHNRLYWYRQTLGQGPEFLTYFQNEAQLEKSRLLSDRFSAERPKGSFSTLEIQRTEQGDSAMYLCASSPDRVNTEAFFGQGTRLTVV.

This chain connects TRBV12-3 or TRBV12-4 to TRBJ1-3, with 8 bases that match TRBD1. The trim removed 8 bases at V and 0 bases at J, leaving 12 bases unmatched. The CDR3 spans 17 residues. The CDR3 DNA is TGTGCCAGCTCACCACCGTCGCAGGGGGCCTCTGGAAACACCATATATTTT. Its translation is CASSPPSQGASGNTIYF.

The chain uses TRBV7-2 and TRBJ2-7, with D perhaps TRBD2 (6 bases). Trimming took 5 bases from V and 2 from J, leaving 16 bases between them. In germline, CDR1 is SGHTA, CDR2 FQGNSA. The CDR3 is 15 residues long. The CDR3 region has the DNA TGTGCCAGCAGCCCAGACGGGGGACGCCCCTACGAGCAGTACTTC. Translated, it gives CASSPDGGRPYEQYF.

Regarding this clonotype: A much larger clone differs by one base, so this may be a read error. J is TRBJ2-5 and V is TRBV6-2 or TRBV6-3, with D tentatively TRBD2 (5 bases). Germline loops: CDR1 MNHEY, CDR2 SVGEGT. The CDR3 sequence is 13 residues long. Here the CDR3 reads CATSGTGIETQYF. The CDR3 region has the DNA TGTGCCACCAGTGGTACGGGGATCGAGACCCAGTACTTC.

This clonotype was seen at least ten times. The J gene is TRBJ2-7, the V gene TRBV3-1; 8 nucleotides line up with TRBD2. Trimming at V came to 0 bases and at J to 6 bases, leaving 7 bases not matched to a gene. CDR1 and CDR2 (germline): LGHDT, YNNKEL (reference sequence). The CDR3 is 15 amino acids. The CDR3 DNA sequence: TGTGCCAGCAGCCAAGAGTGGGGGCTAGCGGGCGAGCAGTACTTC. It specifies CASSQEWGLAGEQYF.

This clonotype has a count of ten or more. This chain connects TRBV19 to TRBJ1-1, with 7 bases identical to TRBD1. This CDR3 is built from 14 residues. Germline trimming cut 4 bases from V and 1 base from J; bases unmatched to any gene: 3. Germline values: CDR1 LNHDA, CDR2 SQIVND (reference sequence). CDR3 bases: TGTGCCAGTAGTACGACAGGGTGGAACACTGAAGCTTTCTTT. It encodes CASSTTGWNTEAFF.